The rows below give T cell receptor beta chains drawn from one sample of a study of monozygotic twins with inflammatory bowel disease. TCRdb reprocessed the 5' RACE reads, with one entry per CDR3 protein and no DNA. The sample holds approximately 420,000 distinct CDR3 sequences. The sample was blood. The source of these receptors is a human donor with ulcerative colitis or Crohn's disease, or a healthy co-twin of an affected twin (not recorded which). CDR3s include the opening cysteine and the closing phenylalanine or tryptophan.

TRBV5-1	TRBJ1-1	15	CASSLEAGRTTEAFF
TRBV4-3	TRBJ1-5	16	CASSQERVGFGQPQHF
TRBV28	TRBJ2-1	16	CASSPRVIAPYNEQFF
TRBV18	TRBJ1-6	12	CASSPPNSPLHF
TRBV20-1	TRBJ2-1	14	CSASGPHTYNEQFF
TRBV27	TRBJ2-2	14	CASSLSKNTGELFF
TRBV5-4	TRBJ2-5	15	CASSLFSGGGETQYF
TRBV7-2	TRBJ1-1	11	CASSGGGIAFF
TRBV25-1	TRBJ2-7	18	CASSDATGLAGGPYEQYF
TRBV4-2	TRBJ1-2	15	CASSQQQDLGYGYTF
TRBV10-3	TRBJ2-2	15	CAISGSRDFTGELFF
TRBV18	TRBJ1-5	14	CASSPGQWNQPQHF
TRBV20-1	TRBJ2-2	17	CSASGPRTSGRRGELFF
TRBV4-1	TRBJ2-1	16	CASSRSSGLSQHEQFF
TRBV7-9	TRBJ1-4	13	CASSLDPDEKLFF
TRBV7-9	TRBJ2-2	14	CASGTSGYTGELFF
TRBV6-1	TRBJ1-6	18	CASSDSRTASSYNSPLHF
TRBV30	TRBJ2-1	11	CAWGHYNEQFF
TRBV6-1	TRBJ2-7	14	CASSEDLLRDRVNF
TRBV12-3/TRBV12-4	TRBJ1-2	13	CASSLEAAYGYTF
TRBV20-1	TRBJ1-1	14	CSAREGNANTEAFF
TRBV2	TRBJ1-2	11	CASTGTYGYTF
TRBV9	TRBJ1-2	15	CASSVEGRGAYGYTF
TRBV29-1	TRBJ2-7	13	CSVRQGLNYEQYF
TRBV15	TRBJ2-1	20	CATSRDSRLAGLSSYNEQFF